Listed below are T cell receptor beta chains from one sample, sequenced in a study of T cells in Graves' hyperthyroidism and ophthalmopathy. TCRdb used MiXCR to reprocess the multiplex PCR reads, holding one entry per CDR3 protein. The sample lists a few hundred thousand distinct CDR3 sequences; 13% to 15% were seen once. Sequenced sample: blood. These receptors all come from a woman between 40 and 50 years old with Graves' hyperthyroidism that later progressed to Graves' ophthalmopathy. The CDR3 runs from the conserved cysteine through the conserved F or W. Each record gives: D gene, clone size, J gene, V gene, CDR3 DNA, CDR3 protein. The D gene is left open where the match is weak. Clone size is shown for a subset of rows, as once, few, many or a class of expanded clone.

D gene: -
clone size: many
J gene: TRBJ2-4
V gene: TRBV28
CDR3 DNA: TGTGCCAGCAGTTTCCGGTTGCGCCCCACAATTCAGTACTTC
CDR3 protein: CASSFRLRPTIQYF

D gene: -
clone size: many
J gene: TRBJ2-7
V gene: TRBV2
CDR3 DNA: TGTGCCAGCAATGTCATCTCCTACGAGCAGTACTTC
CDR3 protein: CASNVISYEQYF

D gene: TRBD1
clone size: -
J gene: TRBJ2-5
V gene: TRBV20-1
CDR3 DNA: TGCAGTGCTCGGGACAGAAACCAAGAGACCCAGTACTTC
CDR3 protein: CSARDRNQETQYF

D gene: -
clone size: many
J gene: TRBJ1-4
V gene: TRBV7-9
CDR3 DNA: TGTGCCAGCAGCTTAACCCTCGACGAAAAACTGTTTTTT
CDR3 protein: CASSLTLDEKLFF

D gene: TRBD1
clone size: -
J gene: TRBJ1-2
V gene: TRBV4-1
CDR3 DNA: TGCGCCAGCAGCCAACAGGGGGCGAGCTATGGCTACACCTTC
CDR3 protein: CASSQQGASYGYTF

D gene: -
clone size: few
J gene: TRBJ2-1
V gene: TRBV5-6
CDR3 DNA: TGTGCCAGCAGCTTGGGGATCCACCAGGCTTGGGCTCCACGGGGCTATGAGCAGTTCTTC
CDR3 protein: CASSLGIHQAWAPRGYEQFF

D gene: -
clone size: -
J gene: TRBJ2-4
V gene: TRBV19
CDR3 DNA: TGTGCCAGTATGGGGGGACTTAGCGGATACATTCAGTACTTC
CDR3 protein: CASMGGLSGYIQYF

D gene: -
clone size: many
J gene: TRBJ1-1
V gene: TRBV3-1
CDR3 DNA: TGTGCCAGCAGCCAAGCTGAGACAGCCACCTGGACGAGTGAAGCTTTCTTT
CDR3 protein: CASSQAETATWTSEAFF

D gene: -
clone size: many
J gene: TRBJ2-3
V gene: TRBV28
CDR3 DNA: TGTGCCAGCAGTTTAGATCCCAGGGAGCAGTATTTT
CDR3 protein: CASSLDPREQYF

D gene: -
clone size: -
J gene: TRBJ2-1
V gene: TRBV3-1
CDR3 DNA: TGTGCCAGCAGCGCTCTGGGAGCCTACAATGAGCAGTTCTTC
CDR3 protein: CASSALGAYNEQFF

D gene: -
clone size: -
J gene: TRBJ2-7
V gene: TRBV6-1
CDR3 DNA: TGTGCCAGCAGTGCCCGGGACGGAGCCTACGAGCAGTACTTC
CDR3 protein: CASSARDGAYEQYF

D gene: TRBD1
clone size: -
J gene: TRBJ2-2
V gene: TRBV4-1
CDR3 DNA: TGCGCCAGCAGCCAAGAAGCCCCCGGACAGGCGGACACCGGGGAGCTGTTTTTT
CDR3 protein: CASSQEAPGQADTGELFF

D gene: TRBD2
clone size: many
J gene: TRBJ2-3
V gene: TRBV7-9
CDR3 DNA: TGTGCCAGCAGCTTATCTGGAGTAGCGGGAGTAAGCACAGATACGCAGTATTTT
CDR3 protein: CASSLSGVAGVSTDTQYF

D gene: -
clone size: -
J gene: TRBJ1-3
V gene: TRBV12-3/TRBV12-4
CDR3 DNA: TGTGCCAGCAGACGGACAGACCACGGAGAATACACCATATATTTT
CDR3 protein: CASRRTDHGEYTIYF

D gene: -
clone size: many
J gene: TRBJ1-3
V gene: TRBV7-8
CDR3 DNA: TGTGCCAGCAGCTTACTGTACGTAAGCTCTGGAAACACCATATATTTT
CDR3 protein: CASSLLYVSSGNTIYF

D gene: TRBD2
clone size: many
J gene: TRBJ2-3
V gene: TRBV2
CDR3 DNA: TGTGCCAAGGAGCGGGAGGGCCGGTCAGATACGCAGTATTTT
CDR3 protein: CAKEREGRSDTQYF

D gene: -
clone size: few
J gene: TRBJ2-3
V gene: TRBV3-1
CDR3 DNA: TGTGCCAGCAGCCGCCCATCTGGCGGCCGCACAGATACGCAGTATTTT
CDR3 protein: CASSRPSGGRTDTQYF

D gene: TRBD2
clone size: many
J gene: TRBJ2-1
V gene: TRBV7-9
CDR3 DNA: TGTGCCAGCAGCCCGGGCCGGACTAGCGGGAGCAATGAGCAGTTCTTC
CDR3 protein: CASSPGRTSGSNEQFF

D gene: -
clone size: few
J gene: TRBJ1-1
V gene: TRBV2
CDR3 DNA: TGTGCCAGCAGTTCGGTCATGAACACTGAAGCTTTCTTT
CDR3 protein: CASSSVMNTEAFF

D gene: -
clone size: many
J gene: TRBJ1-2
V gene: TRBV20-1
CDR3 DNA: TGCAGTGCTAGAGATAGGACCTATGGCTACACCTTC
CDR3 protein: CSARDRTYGYTF

D gene: TRBD1
clone size: -
J gene: TRBJ1-2
V gene: TRBV28
CDR3 DNA: TGTGCCAGCAGTCCTCTGACAGGGGGCAACTATGGCTACACCTTC
CDR3 protein: CASSPLTGGNYGYTF

D gene: TRBD1
clone size: many
J gene: TRBJ2-5
V gene: TRBV27
CDR3 DNA: TGTGCCAGCAGTTTACGGGCAGGGGGCGCAGAGACCCAGTACTTC
CDR3 protein: CASSLRAGGAETQYF

D gene: TRBD1
clone size: many
J gene: TRBJ2-7
V gene: TRBV18
CDR3 DNA: TGTGCCAGCTCAAAGGGACAGGTAGACCCCTACGAGCAGTACTTC
CDR3 protein: CASSKGQVDPYEQYF

D gene: -
clone size: many
J gene: TRBJ2-7
V gene: TRBV27
CDR3 DNA: TGTGCCAGCAGTTTATCAGGGGGAGACTACGAGCAGTACTTC
CDR3 protein: CASSLSGGDYEQYF

D gene: -
clone size: few
J gene: TRBJ2-1
V gene: TRBV10-2
CDR3 DNA: TGCGCCAGCAAAGAGTGGCTAGGAGGAACCTACAATGAGCAGTTCTTC
CDR3 protein: CASKEWLGGTYNEQFF

D gene: TRBD2
clone size: many
J gene: TRBJ2-3
V gene: TRBV19
CDR3 DNA: TGTGCCAGTAGAAGACTAGCGGGAGGGCCGGATACGCAGTATTTT
CDR3 protein: CASRRLAGGPDTQYF

D gene: TRBD1
clone size: -
J gene: TRBJ1-1
V gene: TRBV28
CDR3 DNA: TGTGCCAGCAGTCCCGGGGACAGGGGGAGCACTGAAGCTTTCTTT
CDR3 protein: CASSPGDRGSTEAFF

D gene: -
clone size: many
J gene: TRBJ1-5
V gene: TRBV4-1
CDR3 DNA: TGCGCCAGCAGCCAAGTCAGGGAGCGGGGTCAGCCCCAGCATTTT
CDR3 protein: CASSQVRERGQPQHF

D gene: -
clone size: -
J gene: TRBJ1-1
V gene: TRBV10-3
CDR3 DNA: TGTGCCATCAGTGAAGGGGCAGGATCCACCCGGGGCACTGAAGCTTTCTTT
CDR3 protein: CAISEGAGSTRGTEAFF

D gene: TRBD2
clone size: -
J gene: TRBJ2-3
V gene: TRBV11-2
CDR3 DNA: TGTGCCAGCAGCTTACTAGCGGGAGGTGGGGATACGCAGTATTTT
CDR3 protein: CASSLLAGGGDTQYF

D gene: -
clone size: many
J gene: TRBJ2-1
V gene: TRBV14
CDR3 DNA: TGTGCCAGCAGCCAAGCTTCTTTCTTTATCGGGGAAGATGAGCAGTTCTTC
CDR3 protein: CASSQASFFIGEDEQFF

D gene: TRBD2
clone size: -
J gene: TRBJ2-2
V gene: TRBV7-9
CDR3 DNA: TGTGCCAGCAGCCCCCGGACTAGCGGGAGGAACACCGGGGAGCTGTTTTTT
CDR3 protein: CASSPRTSGRNTGELFF

D gene: -
clone size: many
J gene: TRBJ1-1
V gene: TRBV20-1
CDR3 DNA: TGCAGTGCAGCGGTCAGGGTGAACACTGAAGCTTTCTTT
CDR3 protein: CSAAVRVNTEAFF

D gene: TRBD2
clone size: -
J gene: TRBJ2-3
V gene: TRBV3-1
CDR3 DNA: TGTGCCAGCAGCCCTAGCACGGACTGGGGGGAGGGCCATCCAGATACGCAGTATTTT
CDR3 protein: CASSPSTDWGEGHPDTQYF

D gene: TRBD2
clone size: few
J gene: TRBJ2-2
V gene: TRBV20-1
CDR3 DNA: TGCAGTGCTATCCCTAGCGGGAGGATGGACACCGGGGAGCTGTTTTTT
CDR3 protein: CSAIPSGRMDTGELFF

D gene: -
clone size: -
J gene: TRBJ1-5
V gene: TRBV20-1
CDR3 DNA: TGCAGTGCTAGAGATCCAATTGGAGGGGTAGGTCAGCCCCAGCATTTT
CDR3 protein: CSARDPIGGVGQPQHF

D gene: -
clone size: many
J gene: TRBJ2-1
V gene: TRBV6-1
CDR3 DNA: TGTGCCAGCAGTGATGCCCGAAGACTTAACAATGAGCAGTTCTTC
CDR3 protein: CASSDARRLNNEQFF

D gene: -
clone size: -
J gene: TRBJ2-1
V gene: TRBV5-8
CDR3 DNA: TGTGCCAGCAGCTCCTTGAAGGGCTCCTACAATGAGCAGTTCTTC
CDR3 protein: CASSSLKGSYNEQFF

D gene: -
clone size: -
J gene: TRBJ2-1
V gene: TRBV29-1
CDR3 DNA: TGCAGCGTTTTCTCCTACAATGAGCAGTTCTTC
CDR3 protein: CSVFSYNEQFF

D gene: -
clone size: many
J gene: TRBJ1-2
V gene: TRBV12-3/TRBV12-4
CDR3 DNA: TGTGCCAGCAGCGACATTAGAGGCAAGGACTATGGCTACACCTTC
CDR3 protein: CASSDIRGKDYGYTF

D gene: -
clone size: -
J gene: TRBJ2-1
V gene: TRBV19
CDR3 DNA: TGTGCCGGTAGTCGTGGGGTGAGCTCCTACAATGAGCAGTTCTTC
CDR3 protein: CAGSRGVSSYNEQFF

D gene: TRBD1
clone size: few
J gene: TRBJ1-4
V gene: TRBV5-1
CDR3 DNA: TGCGCCAGCAGCGGGACAGGGGGCTCTAATGAAAAACTGTTTTTT
CDR3 protein: CASSGTGGSNEKLFF

D gene: -
clone size: many
J gene: TRBJ1-1
V gene: TRBV29-1
CDR3 DNA: TGCAGCGTTGCTCTTACTGAAGCTTTCTTT
CDR3 protein: CSVALTEAFF

D gene: TRBD1
clone size: many
J gene: TRBJ1-2
V gene: TRBV12-3/TRBV12-4
CDR3 DNA: TGTGCCAGCAGCCTACAGGGGGACTATGGCTACACCTTC
CDR3 protein: CASSLQGDYGYTF

D gene: TRBD2
clone size: many
J gene: TRBJ2-7
V gene: TRBV28
CDR3 DNA: TGTGCCAGCAGTCCGGGACTAGGGAACTCCTACGAGCAGTACTTC
CDR3 protein: CASSPGLGNSYEQYF

D gene: -
clone size: many
J gene: TRBJ2-5
V gene: TRBV28
CDR3 DNA: TGTGCCAGCAGTTGGGTATCAGGAGGGCAAGAGACCCAGTACTTC
CDR3 protein: CASSWVSGGQETQYF